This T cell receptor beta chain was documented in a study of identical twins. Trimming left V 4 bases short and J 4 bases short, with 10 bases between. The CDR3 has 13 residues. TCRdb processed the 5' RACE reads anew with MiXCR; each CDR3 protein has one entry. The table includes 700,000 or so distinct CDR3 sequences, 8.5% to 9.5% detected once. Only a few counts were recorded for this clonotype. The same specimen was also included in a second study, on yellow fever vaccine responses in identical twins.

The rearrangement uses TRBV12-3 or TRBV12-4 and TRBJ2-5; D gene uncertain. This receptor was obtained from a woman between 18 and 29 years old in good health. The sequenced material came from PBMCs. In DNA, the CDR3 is TGTGCCAGCAGTTCAACTCCAATAGAGACCCAGTACTTC. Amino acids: CASSSTPIETQYF.